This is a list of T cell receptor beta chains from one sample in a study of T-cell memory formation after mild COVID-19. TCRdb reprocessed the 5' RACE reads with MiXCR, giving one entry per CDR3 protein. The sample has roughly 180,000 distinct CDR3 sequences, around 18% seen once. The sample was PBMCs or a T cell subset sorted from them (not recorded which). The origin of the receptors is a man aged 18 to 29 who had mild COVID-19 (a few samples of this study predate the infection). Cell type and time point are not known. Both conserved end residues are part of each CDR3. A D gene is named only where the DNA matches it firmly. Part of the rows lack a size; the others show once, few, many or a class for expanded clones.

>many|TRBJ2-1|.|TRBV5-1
CASSLGFGGTGQWFF
TGCGCCAGCAGCTTGGGTTTCGGTGGGACGGGGCAATGGTTCTTC
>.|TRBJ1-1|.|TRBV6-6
CASSLYRENTEAFF
TGTGCCAGCAGTCTATACAGGGAGAACACTGAAGCTTTCTTT
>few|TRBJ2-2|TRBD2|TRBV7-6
CASSSPLRGGGTAGELFF
TGTGCCAGCAGTTCCCCCCTTCGCGGGGGAGGGACCGCCGGGGAGCTGTTTTTT
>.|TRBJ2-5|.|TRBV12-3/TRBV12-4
CASSSPGQETQYF
TGTGCCAGCAGTTCGCCGGGCCAAGAGACCCAGTACTTC
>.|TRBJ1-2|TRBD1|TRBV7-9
CASSLLTGPYDGYTF
TGTGCCAGCAGTCTACTGACAGGGCCGTACGATGGCTACACCTTC
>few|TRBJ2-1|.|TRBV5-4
CASSPRGSGGIYNEQFF
TGTGCCAGCAGCCCTCGGGGCTCTGGTGGGATTTACAATGAGCAGTTCTTC
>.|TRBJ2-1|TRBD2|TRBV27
CASSLTLAGASYNEQFF
TGTGCCAGCAGTTTGACCCTAGCGGGGGCCTCCTACAATGAGCAGTTCTTC
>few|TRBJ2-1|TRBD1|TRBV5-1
CASSRGTGGLTNEQFF
TGCGCCAGCAGCCGCGGGACAGGGGGCCTTACGAATGAGCAGTTCTTC
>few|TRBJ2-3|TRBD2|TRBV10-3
CAISRTSGASTDTQYF
TGTGCCATCAGTAGGACTAGCGGGGCCAGCACAGATACGCAGTATTTT
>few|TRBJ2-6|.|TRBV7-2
CASSLVASGANVLTF
TGTGCCAGCAGCTTAGTGGCCTCTGGGGCCAACGTCCTGACTTTC
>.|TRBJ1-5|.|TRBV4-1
CASSQELSPSNQPQHF
TGCGCCAGCAGCCAAGAACTCAGCCCGAGCAATCAGCCCCAGCATTTT
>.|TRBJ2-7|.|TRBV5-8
CASSRSGVHEQYF
TGTGCCAGCAGTCGTTCAGGGGTGCACGAGCAGTACTTC
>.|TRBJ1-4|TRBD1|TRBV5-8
CASSMGQGHEKLFF
TGTGCCAGCAGCATGGGACAGGGTCATGAAAAACTGTTTTTT
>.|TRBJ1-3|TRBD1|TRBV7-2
CASSGGTGSRSGNTIYF
TGTGCCAGCAGCGGGGGGACAGGGTCCCGCTCTGGAAACACCATATATTTT
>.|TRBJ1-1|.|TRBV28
CASSLIGATPGNTEAFF
TGTGCCAGCAGTTTGATCGGGGCCACTCCTGGGAACACTGAAGCTTTCTTT
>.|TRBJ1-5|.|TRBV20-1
CSARDRSGTQPQHF
TGCAGTGCTAGAGATCGTAGTGGGACTCAGCCCCAGCATTTT
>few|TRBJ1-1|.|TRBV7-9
CASSPQGGGAFF
TGTGCCAGCAGCCCACAAGGTGGTGGAGCTTTCTTT
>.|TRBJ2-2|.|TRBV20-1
CSAGRRVRLNTGELFF
TGCAGTGCTGGACGACGGGTTCGGCTGAACACCGGGGAGCTGTTTTTT
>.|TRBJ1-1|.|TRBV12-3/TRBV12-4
CASSPLITEAFF
TGTGCCAGCAGTCCCTTAATTACTGAAGCTTTCTTT
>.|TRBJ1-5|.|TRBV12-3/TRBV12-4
CASRLGGNQPQHF
TGTGCCAGCAGGTTGGGGGGCAATCAGCCCCAGCATTTT
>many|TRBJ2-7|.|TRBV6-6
CASSRATGSYEQYF
TGTGCCAGCAGTCGAGCGACAGGCTCCTACGAGCAGTACTTC
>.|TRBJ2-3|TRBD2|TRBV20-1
CSARLGGSTDTQYF
TGCAGTGCTAGGCTGGGGGGGAGCACAGATACGCAGTATTTT
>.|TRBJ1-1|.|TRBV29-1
CSGEHRNTEAFF
TGCAGCGGAGAACATAGGAACACTGAAGCTTTCTTT
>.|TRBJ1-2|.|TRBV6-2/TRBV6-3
CASSQGSGANYGYTF
TGTGCCAGCAGCCAAGGATCGGGAGCTAACTATGGCTACACCTTC
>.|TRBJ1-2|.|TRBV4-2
CASSQAEYGYTF
TGTGCCAGCAGCCAAGCTGAGTATGGCTACACCTTC
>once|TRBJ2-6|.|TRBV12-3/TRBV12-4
CASTAVRGSGANVLTF
TGTGCCAGCACGGCGGTTAGGGGGTCTGGGGCCAACGTCCTGACTTTC
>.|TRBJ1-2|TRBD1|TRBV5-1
CASSTRQGGGYTF
TGCGCCAGCAGCACAAGACAGGGAGGGGGCTACACCTTC
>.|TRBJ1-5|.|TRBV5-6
CASSLSLFSNQPQHF
TGTGCCAGCAGCTTGAGTTTATTTAGCAATCAGCCCCAGCATTTT
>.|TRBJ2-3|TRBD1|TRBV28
CASSLLGQGTDTQYF
TGTGCCAGCAGTTTATTGGGACAGGGAACAGATACGCAGTATTTT
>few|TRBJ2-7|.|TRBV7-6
CASSLVGGTEQYF
TGTGCCAGCAGCTTAGTTGGAGGGACAGAGCAGTACTTC
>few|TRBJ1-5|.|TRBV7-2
CASTPGRMNQPQHF
TGTGCCAGCACCCCCGGCCGGATGAATCAGCCCCAGCATTTT
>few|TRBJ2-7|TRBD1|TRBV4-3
CASSDRGYEQYF
TGCGCCAGCAGCGACAGGGGTTACGAGCAGTACTTC
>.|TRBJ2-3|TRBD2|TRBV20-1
CSASGGAPTDTQYF
TGCAGTGCCAGCGGGGGGGCCCCCACAGATACGCAGTATTTT
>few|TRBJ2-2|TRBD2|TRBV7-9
CASSYGTSGVTGELFF
TGTGCCAGCAGCTACGGGACTAGCGGGGTAACCGGGGAGCTGTTTTTT
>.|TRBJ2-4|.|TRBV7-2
CASRSMGLFQNIQYF
TGTGCCAGCAGATCTATGGGACTTTTTCAAAACATTCAGTACTTC
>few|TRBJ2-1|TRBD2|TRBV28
CASSPGTSGGIRQFF
TGTGCCAGCAGTCCCGGGACTAGCGGGGGGATAAGGCAGTTCTTC
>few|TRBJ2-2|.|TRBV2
CASKDRSNTGELFF
TGTGCCAGCAAAGACAGGTCGAACACCGGGGAGCTGTTTTTT